The 25 T cell receptor beta chains below come from one sample, sequenced in a study of CD8 T cells in ankylosing spondylitis. These TCRs are of unknown antigen specificity. Study-level results: A motif in TCR beta, a set of eight highly homologous variants, appeared characteristic of ankylosing spondylitis blood.

TCRdb analysed the 5' RACE reads with MiXCR anew, one entry per CDR3 protein. The sample includes 700,000 to 850,000 distinct CDR3 sequences, 10% to 15% of them seen just once. The material sequenced was blood, either unsorted or a sorted T cell fraction (not recorded which). These TCRs come from a male donor with ankylosing spondylitis.

The chain is built from TRBV4-2 and TRBJ2-7; D may be TRBD2 (6 bases). V was cut by 3 bases and J by 6 bases, with 12 bases left in between. The CDR3 has 13 amino acids. The germline CDR1 and CDR2 sequences are LGHNA and YNFKEQ. CDR3 sequence: CASSQRGLGEQYF. CDR3 nucleotide sequence: TGTGCCAGCAGCCAGCGGGGTTTAGGCGAGCAGTACTTC.

This clonotype has only a few counts. This sequence joins TRBV5-1 and TRBJ2-1, with no clear D. Germline V gene data show CDR1 as SGHRS and CDR2 as YFSETQ. CDR3 length: 16 residues. The V and J ends lost 2 bases and 0 bases respectively, with 12 bases between them. In DNA form, the CDR3 reads TGCGCCAGCAGCTTCATACGGCGGAGCTCCTACAATGAGCAGTTCTTC. It translates to CASSFIRRSSYNEQFF.

The V and J genes are TRBV20-1 and TRBJ1-2; 10 bases are a match to TRBD1. The V gene end was trimmed by 4 bases and the J gene end by 1 base; junction bases not matched to a gene: 6. In germline, CDR1 is DFQATT, CDR2 SNEGSKA (reference sequence). There are 15 residues in the CDR3. The DNA of the CDR3 is TGCAGTGCTACTGACAGGGGGCCGATTAACTATGGCTACACCTTC. It specifies CSATDRGPINYGYTF.

This clonotype appeared a few times. J is TRBJ2-7 and V is TRBV4-2; 13 bases match TRBD2. The CDR3 extends over 15 amino acids. Germline V gene sequence: CDR1 LGHNA, CDR2 YNFKEQ. The V and J ends lost 4 bases and 6 bases, in that order; junction bases with no gene match: 6. The CDR3: CASSLGTSGMGEQYF. In DNA form, the CDR3 reads TGTGCCAGCAGCCTAGGGACTAGCGGGATGGGCGAGCAGTACTTC.

CDR3 DNA sequence: TGTGCCAGCAGCTTAGTCAGCGGGCTACAGGGTGAGCAGTTCTTC. Its translation is CASSLVSGLQGEQFF. V and J are TRBV7-2 and TRBJ2-1; perhaps D is TRBD1 or TRBD2 (6 bases each). Trimming removed 1 base at V and 9 bases at J, with 16 bases between. CDR3 length: 15 amino acids. In germline, CDR1 is SGHTA, CDR2 FQGNSA.

The V and J genes are TRBV20-1 and TRBJ2-5; tentatively, D is TRBD1 or TRBD2 (6 bases each). In germline, CDR1 is DFQATT, CDR2 SNEGSKA (reference sequence). The CDR3 loop spans 14 amino acids. Trimming shortened V by 5 bases and J by 2 bases, and 15 bases separated the two germline ends. The CDR3 nucleotides read TGCAGTGCTGTCGTAGGGGGGCATCAAGAGACCCAGTACTTC. Amino acid sequence: CSAVVGGHQETQYF.

The rearrangement uses TRBV20-1 and TRBJ1-1; D remains ambiguous. CDR1 and CDR2 from the germline V gene are DFQATT and SNEGSKA (reference sequence). V gave up 6 bases and J gave up 11 bases, with 19 bases separating them. The CDR3 loop spans 12 amino acids. The CDR3 DNA sequence: TGCAGTGCGGAGAGGCGCGTGAACCTTGCTTTCTTT. This sequence encodes CSAERRVNLAFF.

This clonotype was detected many times. The rearrangement links TRBV10-3 to TRBJ2-1; TRBD1 agrees at 9 bases. Per germline, CDR1 ENHRY and CDR2 SYGVKD. V shed 6 bases, J shed 5 bases, and the junction held 5 bases outside the gene matches. This CDR3 comprises 14 residues. CDR3 loop: CAIRQTGGDNEQFF. The CDR3 nucleotides are TGTGCCATCAGACAGACAGGGGGGGACAATGAGCAGTTCTTC.

The rearrangement links TRBV5-1 to TRBJ1-6; D gene unclear. This CDR3 is 13 amino acids long. V was shortened by 2 bases and J by 7 bases, with 7 bases between the two germline ends. Germline CDR1 SGHRS, CDR2 YFSETQ. The CDR3 protein is CASSFGKNSPLHF. The DNA of the CDR3 is TGCGCCAGCAGCTTCGGGAAGAATTCACCCCTCCACTTT.

This clonotype was detected only once. This sequence joins TRBV2 and TRBJ2-5, with 8 bases lining up with TRBD1. CDR1 and CDR2 (germline): SNHLY, FYNNEI. V shed 11 bases and J 2 bases; nucleotides not matched to a gene: 7. This CDR3 has 13 amino acids. Here the CDR3 reads CAGNRGIQETQYF. For the CDR3, the DNA is TGTGCCGGAAACAGGGGGATTCAAGAGACCCAGTACTTC.

This clonotype was observed many times. This chain links TRBV29-1 with TRBJ1-2, with a tentative D call TRBD1 (5 bases). The CDR3 length is 13 residues. The V gene's germline CDR1 is SQVTM and CDR2 ANQGSEA. With 4 bases removed from V and 4 bases from J, the gap between germline ends came to 13 bases. The CDR3 is CSVASGQGYGYTF. The CDR3 DNA reads as TGCAGCGTTGCGTCAGGGCAGGGCTATGGCTACACCTTC.

The chain has TRBV3-1 and TRBJ2-1; 11 positions match TRBD2. The CDR3 is 16 amino acids. The trim removed 5 bases at V and 2 bases at J, leaving 5 bases unmatched. Germline CDR1 is LGHDT and CDR2 is YNNKEL (reference sequence). In DNA form, the CDR3 reads TGTGCCAGCAGCGAGGAGGGACTAGCGGCCTACAATGAGCAGTTCTTC. Protein: CASSEEGLAAYNEQFF.

The CDR3 is CASRPNVANYGYTF. The CDR3 nucleotides are TGCGCCAGCAGACCTAATGTAGCTAACTATGGCTACACCTTC. The J gene is TRBJ1-2, the V gene TRBV5-1; D gene ambiguous. The V and J ends lost 5 bases and 0 bases respectively, with 11 bases between them. Germline V gives CDR1 SGHRS, CDR2 YFSETQ. CDR3 length: 14 amino acids.

The chain has TRBV6-2 or TRBV6-3 and TRBJ2-5, with 7 bases lining up with TRBD2. The J segment lost 4 bases and the V segment lost 2 bases, leaving 7 bases of the junction unmatched. Germline V lookup: CDR1 MNHEY, CDR2 SVGEGT. The CDR3 runs 15 residues. For the CDR3, the DNA is TGTGCCAGCAGTTACCTTCGGGGGGAAAGAGAGACCCAGTACTTC. Its translation is CASSYLRGERETQYF.

This clonotype is a singleton in its sample. This chain joins TRBV28 and TRBJ1-6; 7 bases line up with TRBD1. Germline V CDR1 and CDR2: MDHEN, SYDVKM. The CDR3 is made up of 14 amino acids. The V and J ends lost 5 bases and 8 bases, in that order; junction bases with no gene match: 6. This CDR3 reads CASSRDSTDSPLHF. In DNA, the CDR3 is TGTGCCAGCAGTCGGGACAGTACCGATTCACCCCTCCACTTT.

This clonotype was counted a few times. V gene TRBV15 combines with J gene TRBJ1-1; no clear D. The CDR3 contains 13 residues. Germline CDR1 reads LNHNV; CDR2 reads YYDKDF (reference sequence). V dropped 2 bases and J dropped 6 bases, with 10 bases sitting between them. The CDR3 sequence is CATSRTGVAEAFF. DNA of the CDR3: TGTGCCACCAGCAGAACCGGGGTGGCTGAAGCTTTCTTT.

This clonotype was picked up a small number of times. The chain uses TRBV5-6 and TRBJ2-1, with 8 bases lining up with TRBD1. CDR1 and CDR2 (germline): SGHDT, YYEEEE. The CDR3 has 13 residues. The V segment lost 4 bases and the J segment 12 bases; nucleotides outside the gene matches: 9. CDR3 nucleotide sequence: TGTGCCAGCAGCCGCGCGGGACAGGCGGCGCAGTTCTTC. As protein: CASSRAGQAAQFF. Supplemented by reference TRBV5-6 and TRBJ2-1, the full variable domain reads DAGVTQSPTHLIKTRGQQVTLRCSPKSGHDTVSWYQQALGQGPQFIFQYYEEEERQRGNFPDRFSGHQFPNYSSELNVNALLLGDSALYLCASSRAGQAAQFFGPGTRLTVL.

The rearrangement joins TRBV20-1 to TRBJ2-5, with D uncertain. CDR1 is DFQATT, CDR2 SNEGSKA, per germline (reference sequence). The CDR3 runs 13 residues. V lost 4 bases to trimming and J lost 2 bases, with 11 bases between them. The chain's CDR3 is CSAIVGSQETQYF. The CDR3 DNA sequence: TGCAGTGCTATCGTCGGGTCACAAGAGACCCAGTACTTC.

This chain links TRBV6-2 or TRBV6-3 with TRBJ1-2; the D gene is possibly TRBD1 (5 bases). Trimming removed 6 bases at V and 3 bases at J, with 14 bases between. The CDR3 extends over 14 amino acids. Germline CDR1 is MNHEY and CDR2 is SVGEGT. The CDR3 DNA reads as TGTGCCAGCAGGGCCTCCGGGGACGACTATGGCTACACCTTC. It encodes CASRASGDDYGYTF.

The rearrangement uses TRBV20-1 and TRBJ2-7, with D perhaps matching TRBD1 (6 bases). V lost 5 bases, J lost 1 base, and 12 bases lay in between. Germline-derived CDR1 and CDR2 are DFQATT and SNEGSKA (reference sequence). The CDR3 spans 13 residues. CDR3 in amino acids: CSARTAPSYEQYF. The CDR3 bases are TGCAGTGCTCGGACAGCCCCGTCCTACGAGCAGTACTTC.

The table lists this clonotype with a few counts. The chain employs TRBV2 and TRBJ2-1, with D perhaps matching TRBD2 (5 bases). This CDR3 region has 14 residues. Trimming took 2 bases from V and 8 from J, leaving 13 bases between them. Germline CDR1 is SNHLY and CDR2 is FYNNEI. Here the CDR3 DNA reads TGTGCCAGCAGTGAAAGTGGGCTAGCCGATGAGCAGTTCTTC. This encodes CASSESGLADEQFF.

In its sample, this clonotype was seen many times. V is TRBV7-2 and J is TRBJ1-5; 9 positions agree with TRBD1. Germline V CDR1 and CDR2: SGHTA, FQGNSA. The V segment lost 5 bases and the J segment 3 bases; nucleotides outside the gene matches: 5. CDR3 length equals 15 residues. In DNA form, the CDR3 reads TGTGCCAGCAGCAGGGACAGGGAATTCAATCAGCCCCAGCATTTT. It specifies CASSRDREFNQPQHF.

This sequence joins TRBV28 and TRBJ1-1; TRBD1 agrees at 8 bases. V shed 7 bases, J shed 12 bases, and the junction held 13 bases outside the gene matches. Germline V gene sequence: CDR1 MDHEN, CDR2 SYDVKM. The CDR3 is made up of 13 amino acids. The CDR3 is CASTINGQGLTFF. Here the CDR3 DNA reads TGTGCCAGCACCATAAATGGACAGGGTTTAACTTTCTTT.

The rearrangement links TRBV27 to TRBJ1-1; D perhaps matches TRBD1 (5 bases). This CDR3 is 14 amino acids long. The germline CDR1 and CDR2 sequences are MNHEY and SMNVEV (reference sequence). With 7 bases removed from V and 4 bases from J, the gap between germline ends came to 16 bases. The CDR3 DNA reads TGTGCCAGCACTCTTACTCGGGGCGGCACTGAAGCTTTCTTT. It codes for CASTLTRGGTEAFF.

This clonotype was detected a few times. The rearrangement links TRBV7-9 to TRBJ1-1; D is unclear. Germline loops: CDR1 SEHNR, CDR2 FQNEAQ (reference sequence). V lost 1 base to trimming and J lost 1 base, with 13 bases between them. The CDR3 loop spans 16 amino acids. The CDR3 DNA is TGTGCCAGCAGCTTAGGGTCGGGAGGAACGAACACTGAAGCTTTCTTT. Amino acids: CASSLGSGGTNTEAFF.